These 21 T cell receptor beta chains were all obtained from the same sample, sequenced in a study of OX40 agonist ivuxolimab in advanced cancers. The protocol was immunoSEQ multiplex PCR, while the TCRdb copy is restricted to in-frame clones and leaves out a portion. The sample includes over 75,000 clones, just over 90% seen only once; the top ten take less than 0.55%. The source was CD4+ or CD8+ T cells sorted from blood, collected in a trial of the OX40 agonist ivuxolimab. These receptors all come from an adult with an advanced solid tumor such as melanoma, head and neck, liver or kidney cancer.

The rearrangement joins TRBV4-3 to TRBJ2-5; 7 nucleotides match TRBD1. With 4 bases clipped from V and 2 bases from J, the junction kept 4 bases outside the gene matches. Germline V gene sequence: CDR1 LGHNA, CDR2 YSLEER. The CDR3 is 14 amino acids. The CDR3 here is CASSPQGSQETQYF. Here the CDR3 DNA reads TGCGCCAGCAGCCCACAGGGGAGTCAAGAGACCCAGTACTTC.

The chain has TRBV4-1 and TRBJ2-5, with 8 bases aligning to TRBD2. The CDR3 runs 13 residues. With V trimmed by 4 bases and J by 4 bases, 2 bases remained unmatched. CDR1 is MGHRA and CDR2 is YSYEKL in the germline V gene. CDR3 residues: CASSRLAGETQYF. The CDR3 coding sequence is TGCGCCAGCAGCCGGCTAGCGGGAGAGACCCAGTACTTC.

The count of this clone is one. V usage is TRBV19 and J usage is TRBJ2-7; TRBD2 matches 11 bases. The trim removed 6 bases at V and 6 bases at J, leaving 7 bases unmatched. Looked up from germline, CDR1 is LNHDA and CDR2 is SQIVND (reference sequence). This CDR3 is built from 14 residues. CDR3 bases: TGTGCCAGTAGCATACTAGCGGGAGTGAGCGAGCAGTACTTC. As protein: CASSILAGVSEQYF.

The CDR3 nucleotides are TGTGCCAGTAGTATCACGGGCGGGACCGGGGAGCTGTTTTTT. Translated: CASSITGGTGELFF. This chain uses TRBV19 with TRBJ2-2; D may be TRBD2 (5 bases). This CDR3 contains 14 residues. Germline assignment: CDR1 LNHDA and CDR2 SQIVND (reference sequence). V gave up 3 bases and J gave up 5 bases, with 10 bases separating them.

A few counts support this clone. In DNA form, the CDR3 reads TGTGCCAGCAGCCGGTACCAAGAGACCCAGTACTTC. Amino acids: CASSRYQETQYF. This rearrangement joins TRBV7-2 to TRBJ2-5; D not resolved. CDR3 length equals 12 residues. Trimming shortened V by 5 bases and J by 0 bases, and 4 bases separated the two germline ends. Germline assignment: CDR1 SGHTA and CDR2 FQGNSA.

The chain combines TRBV6-6 with TRBJ2-1; TRBD1 agrees at 8 bases. Unmatched junction bases numbered 6, after V lost 2 bases and J lost 3 bases. In germline, CDR1 is MNHNY, CDR2 SVGAGI (reference sequence). The CDR3 is 16 residues long. Written as DNA, the CDR3 is TGTGCCAGCAGTTACCAAACGGGGACAGGCTACAATGAGCAGTTCTTC. Translating gives CASSYQTGTGYNEQFF.

Concerning this clone itself: One end of the junction is discordant with germline, which a read error may explain. V and J are TRBV7-2 and TRBJ2-1; 10 positions match TRBD2. CDR1 is SGHTA, CDR2 FQGNSA, per germline. CDR3 length equals 15 residues. The CDR3 coding sequence is TGTGCCAGCAGATTAGCGGGAGGTCCCTACAATGAGCAGTTCTTC. Translation: CASRLAGGPYNEQFF.

V is TRBV7-2 and J is TRBJ1-1, with a tentative D call TRBD1 (5 bases). The CDR3 consists of 13 residues. The germline CDR1 and CDR2 sequences are SGHTA and FQGNSA. Trimming cost V 5 bases and J 3 bases, with 10 bases left between them. CDR3 nucleotides: TGTGCCAGCAGCACGCAGGGCCACACTGAAGCTTTCTTT. Its protein is CASSTQGHTEAFF. The variable domain in full, completed from reference TRBV7-2 and TRBJ1-1, reads GAGVSQSPSNKVTEKGKDVELRCDPISGHTALYWYRQSLGQGLEFLIYFQGNSAPDKSGLPSDRFSAERTGGSVSTLTIQRTQQEDSAVYLCASSTQGHTEAFFGQGTRLTVV.

This sequence joins TRBV29-1 and TRBJ2-2; perhaps D is TRBD1 or TRBD2 (5 bases each). This CDR3 region has 12 residues. Trimming stripped 6 bases from V and 2 bases from J, with 7 bases between. Germline assignment: CDR1 SQVTM and CDR2 ANQGSEA. CDR3 bases: TGCAGCGTGAGGGGTAACACCGGGGAGCTGTTTTTT. The encoded protein is CSVRGNTGELFF.

J is TRBJ1-1 and V is TRBV6-5; tentatively, D is TRBD1 (5 bases). Germline V gene sequence: CDR1 MNHEY, CDR2 SVGAGI. V lost 7 bases to trimming and J lost 4 bases, with 7 bases between them. CDR3 length: 11 residues. CDR3 protein: CASTGGTEAFF. The DNA for the CDR3 is TGTGCCAGCACCGGGGGCACTGAAGCTTTCTTT.

The chain employs TRBV5-1 and TRBJ2-1, with 8 nucleotides matching TRBD1. Trimming at V came to 4 bases and at J to 7 bases, leaving 13 bases not matched to a gene. From germline, CDR1 is SGHRS and CDR2 YFSETQ. There are 16 residues in the CDR3. CDR3 residues: CASSDRGQGWRNEQFF. Here the CDR3 DNA reads TGCGCCAGCAGCGATCGAGGACAGGGATGGCGGAATGAGCAGTTCTTC.

The V and J genes are TRBV14 and TRBJ2-5; 7 bases are a match to TRBD2. Germline values: CDR1 SGHDN, CDR2 FVKESK. The V segment lost 0 bases and the J segment 5 bases; nucleotides outside the gene matches: 9. The CDR3 is 16 residues long. In DNA form, the CDR3 reads TGTGCCAGCAGCCAAGATTTGGCACTAGCGCAGGAGACCCAGTACTTC. Protein product: CASSQDLALAQETQYF.

This sequence joins TRBV5-4 and TRBJ2-2; D remains ambiguous. CDR3 length: 14 amino acids. Per germline, CDR1 SGHNT and CDR2 YYREEE (reference sequence). V lost 3 bases and J lost 4, with 10 bases in between. CDR3 sequence reads: CASSSIRSTGELFF. The CDR3 region has the DNA TGTGCCAGCAGCTCGATTAGATCCACCGGGGAGCTGTTTTTT.

The V and J genes are TRBV5-5 and TRBJ2-7; D assignment may be TRBD1 or TRBD2 (5 bases each). The CDR3 sequence is 12 residues long. The ends were cut back, 2 bases at V and 4 bases at J, with 7 bases in the middle. The germline gives CDR1 SGHKS, CDR2 YYEKEE (reference sequence). Here the CDR3 DNA reads TGTGCCAGCAGCTTCAGGGAGTACGAGCAGTACTTC. Its protein is CASSFREYEQYF. The full variable domain, rest sourced from reference TRBV5-5 and TRBJ2-7, is DAGVTQSPTHLIKTRGQQVTLRCSPISGHKSVSWYQQVLGQGPQFIFQYYEKEERGRGNFPDRFSARQFPNYSSELNVNALLLGDSALYLCASSFREYEQYFGPGTRLTVT.

The genes are TRBV6-1 and TRBJ2-7; 11 bases agree with TRBD2. V trimming: 8 bases; J trimming: 4 bases; junction bases outside the gene matches: 7. The CDR3 runs to 14 residues. The germline V gene encodes CDR1 MNHNS and CDR2 SASEGT. CDR3 in DNA: TGTGCCAGCCCTAGCGGGGGGTTACCATACGAGCAGTACTTC. This sequence encodes CASPSGGLPYEQYF.

With respect to this clone: The germline gene is not matched at one end of the junction; a read error may be the cause. The J gene is TRBJ2-1, the V gene TRBV7-7, with D possibly being TRBD1 (6 bases). CDR1 and CDR2 (germline): SSHAT, FNYEAQ (reference sequence). This CDR3 has 12 residues. CDR3 loop: CASSSTGNEQFF. As DNA, the CDR3 is TGTGCTAGCAGCTCGACAGGCAATGAGCAGTTCTTC. The full variable domain, in which reference TRBV7-7 and TRBJ2-1 provide the parts outside the CDR3, is GAGVSQSPRYKVTKRGQDVTLRCDPISSHATLYWYQQALGQGPEFLTYFNYEAQPDKSGLPSDRFSAERPEGSISTLTIQRTEQRDSAMYRCASSSTGNEQFFGPGTRLTVL.

The rearrangement links TRBV5-1 to TRBJ2-7; 8 positions agree with TRBD1. CDR1 is SGHRS and CDR2 is YFSETQ in the germline V gene. The CDR3 runs 14 residues. J lost 8 bases, V lost 1 base, and 8 bases had no gene match. The CDR3 region has the DNA TGCGCCAGCAGCTTGTGGGACAGGTCTACGCAGCAGTACTTC. Translating it yields CASSLWDRSTQQYF.

The V and J genes are TRBV10-3 and TRBJ1-5; no definite D call. With 0 bases removed from V and 3 bases from J, the gap between germline ends came to 21 bases. This CDR3 spans 19 amino acids. The germline gives CDR1 ENHRY, CDR2 SYGVKD. This CDR3 is CAISESSRCTKGINQPQHF. CDR3 sequence (DNA): TGTGCCATCAGTGAGTCGAGCCGGTGTACGAAAGGAATCAATCAGCCCCAGCATTTT.

The J gene is TRBJ2-7, the V gene TRBV18, with D perhaps given as TRBD1 or TRBD2 (5 bases each). V was pared by 2 bases and J by 5 bases, with 13 bases between. CDR1 is KGHSH, CDR2 LQKENI, per germline. This CDR3 spans 14 amino acids. CDR3 protein: CASSPGGRPDEQYF. DNA of the CDR3: TGTGCCAGCTCACCAGGGGGTCGCCCCGACGAGCAGTACTTC.

The rearrangement uses TRBV18 and TRBJ2-7; D is possibly TRBD1 or TRBD2 (5 bases each). CDR1 KGHSH and CDR2 LQKENI come from the germline V gene. V lost 3 bases and J lost 0, with 12 bases in between. The CDR3 consists of 15 residues. The CDR3 nucleotides are TGTGCCAGCTCACCGCCGGGACGGAGCTCCTACGAGCAGTACTTC. Protein product: CASSPPGRSSYEQYF.

In its sample, this clone was seen once. The V gene is TRBV14, the J gene TRBJ2-1, with 7 bases matching TRBD1. V lost 3 bases and J lost 8; bases outside the gene matches: 4. The germline V gene encodes CDR1 SGHDN and CDR2 FVKESK. The CDR3 is made up of 13 amino acids. For the CDR3, the DNA is TGTGCCAGCAGCCAGGGGACAGTCGATGAGCAGTTCTTC. Amino acid sequence: CASSQGTVDEQFF.